This TCR beta chain was identified in a study of blood T cell repertoires in COVID-19 (dated by TCRdb to about 2020). For the study in its entirety: Samples from collaborators originated in the United States, Italy and Spain and spanned both the acute and convalescent phases of COVID-19. Samples came from the ongoing ImmuneRACE study (first 160 participants) plus 1,254 subjects from 6 global collaborators. Deeply sampled blood TCRbeta repertoires from subjects exposed to, actively infected with, or recovered from COVID-19 were included in the dataset. The material from the prospective study consisted of cDNA or gDNA derived from T cells, B-cell-depleted T cells, or PBMCs. The repertoires were released in a freely available public database intended as a resource for research on the immune response to SARS-CoV-2. HLA class I and class II types, where available, came from metadata supplied by the sample provider rather than from assay-based typing. Nearly every sample came with metadata listing a de-identified subject ID, COVID-19 status, age in years and sex.

The immunoSEQ Assay, a bias-controlled multiplex PCR, was used to amplify TCRbeta CDR3 regions from genomic DNA. The paper's processing steps were these. The number of nucleated cells in each sample was estimated from the amplification of reference gene primers within the assay. To quantify the absolute abundance of each unique TCRbeta CDR3 rearrangement, sequence reads were collapsed and filtered. For each sample, productive Simpson clonality was calculated as the square root of Simpson's diversity index across productive rearrangements. TCRdb mirrors the immuneACCESS table, restricted to in-frame sequences. Some clones are absent from its copies; in checked studies, under half trace to an unresolved V gene, and the reason for the others is unknown. That table is the source of V, J and clone size, and D and trimming were worked out from the DNA. The sample yields around 190,000 clones; about 86% were counted once. The ten largest clones add up to 7% to 10% of the sample.

Beyond this particular receptor, the publication reports: Clinical and demographic metadata were provided uncurated, with the amount varying by source and participant.

The collaborating institutions used their own protocols to collect whole blood in K2EDTA tubes. Collaborator samples were shipped for TCRbeta analysis as frozen whole blood, isolated PBMCs, or DNA extracted from either sample type. In its sample, this clone was seen once. Its binding antigen is unknown. Within one base of it there is no much larger clone, and no base qualities were kept. Its CDR3 holds 17 amino acids, cysteine through phenylalanine. CDR3 DNA is the only sequence kept; it has 51 bases, read in frame from the first base. CDR1 and CDR2, per the germline V gene (reference sequence), are PRHDT and FYEKMQ. V drops 3 bases and J drops 4 bases, leaving 18 bases in between.

The receptor comes from a man over 45 with active or convalescent COVID-19. The sequence links TRBV13 to TRBJ1-4; the D gene is unclear. The sample comprised peripheral blood. The bases are TGTGCCAGCAGCTTCCCACCCATCCCCCTCTATAATGAAAAACTGTTTTTT. This codes for CASSFPPIPLYNEKLFF.